Listed here are 9 T cell receptor beta chains from one sample, sequenced in a study of blood T cell repertoires in COVID-19. Sequencing used immunoSEQ multiplex PCR; TCRdb keeps in-frame clones, though not all of them. The table lists approximately 81,000 clones, 70% to 90% of them singletons. Material for sequencing was peripheral blood. These receptors all stem from a man in his 70s with active or convalescent COVID-19.

J is TRBJ1-2 and V is TRBV3-1 (or the pseudogene TRBV3-2); no clear D gene. The CDR3 has 15 amino acids. Trimming took off 3 bases at V and 2 bases at J, with 13 bases between the two ends. The germline V gene has CDR1 LGHDT and CDR2 YNNKEL (reference sequence). CDR3 nucleotide sequence: TGTGCCAGCAGCCACGGGTGGAGGGAAAACTATGGCTACACCTTC. As protein: CASSHGWRENYGYTF.

The chain employs TRBV6-2 or TRBV6-3 and TRBJ2-7, with D perhaps matching TRBD2 (6 bases). Germline values: CDR1 MNHEY, CDR2 SVGEGT. The CDR3 contains 15 residues. Trimming took 6 bases from V and 2 from J, leaving 17 bases between them. CDR3 sequence reads: CASSSAGQFPYEQYF. The CDR3 region has the DNA TGTGCCAGCAGCTCGGCGGGGCAGTTTCCCTACGAGCAGTACTTC.

The CDR3 loop reads CASSLMRGGSGRSYEQYF. In nucleotides, the CDR3 is TGTGCCAGCAGTTTAATGAGGGGGGGGTCCGGGCGGTCCTACGAGCAGTACTTC. The chain combines TRBV28 with TRBJ2-7; D may be TRBD2 (7 bases). Germline V lookup: CDR1 MDHEN, CDR2 SYDVKM. This CDR3 is built from 18 residues. With 2 bases removed from V and 1 base from J, the gap between germline ends came to 21 bases.

J is TRBJ2-5 and V is TRBV4-2; TRBD1 aligns across 7 bases. The V gene end was trimmed by 4 bases and the J gene end by 1 base; junction bases not matched to a gene: 3. Germline V CDR1 and CDR2: LGHNA, YNFKEQ. CDR3 length: 14 residues. CDR3 in DNA: TGTGCCAGCAGCCTCTGGGACAGCCAAGAGACCCAGTACTTC. Protein product: CASSLWDSQETQYF.

V gene TRBV5-6 combines with J gene TRBJ1-1, with D unresolved. The germline CDR1 and CDR2 sequences are SGHDT and YYEEEE. CDR3 length: 13 residues. Trimming took 0 bases from V and 3 from J, leaving 6 bases between them. In DNA, the CDR3 is TGTGCCAGCAGCTTGGGGGCTGACACTGAAGCTTTCTTT. This sequence encodes CASSLGADTEAFF.

This sequence joins TRBV10-3 and TRBJ1-3, with D maybe TRBD1 (6 bases). V gave up 8 bases and J gave up 2 bases, with 7 bases separating them. This CDR3 has 12 residues. Germline V gene data show CDR1 as ENHRY and CDR2 as SYGVKD. The CDR3 region is CAISGAGNTIYF. CDR3 sequence (DNA): TGTGCCATCTCAGGGGCTGGAAACACCATATATTTT.

The J gene is TRBJ1-6, the V gene TRBV30, with D possibly matching TRBD1 (5 bases). Germline V gene lookup returns CDR1 GTSNPN and CDR2 SVGIG (reference sequence). V lost 2 bases and J 6 bases, leaving 23 bases between the germline ends. This CDR3 region has 18 residues. This CDR3 reads CAWSPQGINRGSNSPLHF. CDR3 DNA: TGTGCCTGGAGTCCTCAGGGCATCAACCGAGGCAGTAATTCACCCCTCCACTTT.

V is TRBV5-1 and J is TRBJ1-4, with D unresolved. Looked up from germline, CDR1 is SGHRS and CDR2 is YFSETQ. The CDR3 runs to 14 residues. With 2 bases removed from V and 5 bases from J, the gap between germline ends came to 10 bases. CDR3 residues: CASSFYRGNEKLFF. The CDR3 DNA follows: TGCGCCAGCAGCTTTTATCGAGGAAATGAAAAACTGTTTTTT.

The chain couples TRBV4-2 to TRBJ2-1; the D gene is possibly TRBD2 (7 bases). The CDR3 runs to 16 residues. Germline lookup yields CDR1 LGHNA and CDR2 YNFKEQ. The V end lost 4 bases, the J end lost 7 bases, and 20 bases lay between the germline ends. The CDR3: CASSPQTGGRGNEQFF. In nucleotides, the CDR3 is TGTGCCAGCAGCCCCCAAACGGGGGGCCGGGGAAATGAGCAGTTCTTC.